This TCR beta chain was retrieved from a study of CD8 T cells in ankylosing spondylitis. Study results and caveats: Disease-linked clones were reportedly significantly enriched in matched ankylosing spondylitis synovial fluid. It appeared that ankylosing spondylitis blood was characterized by a TCR beta motif of under ten highly homologous variants.

As to this clonotype: Its antigen remains unknown.

Germline V gives CDR1 MNHEY, CDR2 SMNVEV (reference sequence). The V and J ends lost 6 bases and 6 bases, in that order; junction bases with no gene match: 2. The CDR3 is made up of 13 amino acids. Molecular-barcoded quantitative 5'-RACE produced these TCR beta libraries. TCRdb reprocessed the 5' RACE reads with MiXCR, giving one entry per CDR3 protein. Among about 340,000 distinct CDR3 sequences listed, about 14% were seen once. This TCR was recovered from a male donor with ankylosing spondylitis or in good health (not recorded which). The specimen was blood, either unsorted or a sorted T cell fraction (not recorded which). The chain employs TRBV27 and TRBJ2-1, with TRBD2 matching 10 bases. This CDR3 is CASRGLASNEQFF. As DNA, the CDR3 is TGTGCCAGCAGGGGACTAGCGAGCAATGAGCAGTTCTTC.